A single sample is the source of the 15 T cell receptor beta chains below, sequenced in a study of blood T cell repertoires in COVID-19 (TCRdb year 2020). The receptor library was made with the immunoSEQ multiplex PCR assay. The table was pulled from immuneACCESS by TCRdb, which kept in-frame rearrangements only. Such tables lose some clones; where checked, under half of the loss comes from unresolved V genes, and the rest has no known cause. This sample has some 670,000 clones in its table, and about 90% of those were observed once. The ten largest account for roughly 0.25% of the sample. The sample taken for sequencing was peripheral blood. Receptors were obtained from a woman between 18 and 29 years old with acute or convalescent COVID-19.

The rearrangement links TRBV2 to TRBJ1-6, with 7 bases fitting TRBD1. V was clipped by 4 bases and J by 5 bases; unmatched bases: 8. Per germline, CDR1 SNHLY and CDR2 FYNNEI. The CDR3 loop spans 16 amino acids. The CDR3 nucleotides are TGTGCCAGCAGTGGAGTGACAGGGATCAATAATTCACCCCTCCACTTT. It specifies CASSGVTGINNSPLHF.

V gene TRBV30 combines with J gene TRBJ2-3, with D perhaps TRBD1 (7 bases). CDR1 GTSNPN and CDR2 SVGIG come from the germline V gene (reference sequence). The CDR3 covers 13 residues. V was pared by 7 bases and J by 4 bases, with 15 bases between. The CDR3 DNA follows: TGTGCCTTTACAGGGGAGGTGGCAGATACGCAGTATTTT. Protein sequence: CAFTGEVADTQYF.

The V and J genes are TRBV30 and TRBJ1-1; D is ambiguous. V lost 3 bases, J lost 0 bases, and 8 bases lay in between. Germline CDR1 is GTSNPN and CDR2 is SVGIG (reference sequence). This CDR3 comprises 13 residues. The CDR3 bases are TGTGCCTGGAGACACACCATGAACACTGAAGCTTTCTTT. It codes for CAWRHTMNTEAFF. The variable domain in full, with the rest retrieved from reference TRBV30 and TRBJ1-1, is SQTIHQWPATLVQPVGSPLSLECTVEGTSNPNLYWYRQAAGRGLQLLFYSVGIGQISSEVPQNLSASRPQDRQFILSSKKLLLSDSGFYLCAWRHTMNTEAFFGQGTRLTVV.

This clone was found once. The chain couples TRBV4-2 to TRBJ1-2, with no clear D. The CDR3 has 15 residues. Between the trimmed V and J ends, which lost 0 bases and 6 bases, there was a span of 14 bases. Germline V gene lookup returns CDR1 LGHNA and CDR2 YNFKEQ. The CDR3 DNA reads TGTGCCAGCAGCCAAGATGAGGGTCAGGTAAATGGCTACACCTTC. It specifies CASSQDEGQVNGYTF.

This clone occurred once. The chain couples TRBV7-6 to TRBJ1-2, with D perhaps TRBD1 (6 bases). Germline CDR1 SGHVS, CDR2 FNYEAQ. V was trimmed by 0 bases and J by 6 bases, leaving 17 bases between them. The CDR3 covers 16 residues. CDR3: CASSLAQGRGRDGYTF. The CDR3 DNA is TGTGCCAGCAGCTTAGCGCAGGGCAGGGGAAGGGATGGCTACACCTTC.

The chain carries TRBV19 and TRBJ2-7; D not certain. This CDR3 contains 15 residues. Trimming pared 1 base from V and 0 bases from J, leaving 10 bases between. The germline V gene encodes CDR1 LNHDA and CDR2 SQIVND (reference sequence). CDR3 DNA sequence: TGTGCCAGTAGTATAGTGGCAGACATCTCCTACGAGCAGTACTTC. Its protein is CASSIVADISYEQYF. The variable domain in full, with the rest retrieved from reference TRBV19 and TRBJ2-7, is DGGITQSPKYLFRKEGQNVTLSCEQNLNHDAMYWYRQDPGQGLRLIYYSQIVNDFQKGDIAEGYSVSREKKESFPLTVTSAQKNPTAFYLCASSIVADISYEQYFGPGTRLTVT.

Here the CDR3 DNA reads TGTGCCAGCAGAAGGGACAGGGTTGAGTCCCCTGGAAACACCATATATTTT. Its protein product is CASRRDRVESPGNTIYF. The chain carries TRBV7-6 and TRBJ1-3; 9 bases line up with TRBD1. V shed 6 bases and J 2 bases; nucleotides not matched to a gene: 11. This CDR3 is 17 amino acids long. Germline V CDR1 and CDR2: SGHVS, FNYEAQ.

V gene TRBV4-2 combines with J gene TRBJ2-1; 8 positions agree with TRBD2. The CDR3 length is 16 residues. Germline V gene lookup returns CDR1 LGHNA and CDR2 YNFKEQ. V was clipped by 1 base and J by 7 bases; unmatched bases: 9. CDR3 DNA sequence: TGTGCCAGCAGCCAAGGAGGCGCGGGGGGTGGAAATGAGCAGTTCTTC. As protein: CASSQGGAGGGNEQFF.

The V gene is TRBV30, the J gene TRBJ2-3, with D possibly being TRBD2 (5 bases). V gave up 1 base and J gave up 3 bases, with 8 bases separating them. This CDR3 has 13 amino acids. CDR1 is GTSNPN, CDR2 SVGIG, per germline (reference sequence). CDR3 sequence: CAWSATGTDTQYF. In nucleotides, the CDR3 is TGTGCCTGGAGTGCGACGGGGACAGATACGCAGTATTTT.

The chain carries TRBV6-5 and TRBJ1-3; D remains ambiguous. V was pared by 7 bases and J by 7 bases, with 5 bases between. The CDR3 loop spans 10 amino acids. Per germline, CDR1 MNHEY and CDR2 SVGAGI. In DNA form, the CDR3 reads TGTGCCAGCAAGCTGAACACCATATATTTT. It encodes CASKLNTIYF.

V and J are TRBV5-6 and TRBJ1-3; maybe TRBD1 (5 bases). Trimming removed 2 bases at V and 0 bases at J, with 12 bases between. This CDR3 is built from 16 residues. Germline CDR1 is SGHDT and CDR2 is YYEEEE. CDR3 DNA sequence: TGTGCCAGCAGCTTTGGGAAGGGGCCCTCTGGAAACACCATATATTTT. Protein product: CASSFGKGPSGNTIYF.

This chain connects TRBV6-6 to TRBJ1-4; no reliable D call. V dropped 0 bases and J dropped 8 bases, with 4 bases sitting between them. The CDR3 covers 12 residues. CDR1 is MNHNY, CDR2 SVGAGI, per germline (reference sequence). CDR3 bases: TGTGCCAGCAGTTACTCCCTCGAAAAACTGTTTTTT. Protein product: CASSYSLEKLFF.

V usage is TRBV4-3 and J usage is TRBJ1-1, with TRBD1 as a possible D gene (6 bases). Trimming left V 2 bases short and J 0 bases short, with 10 bases between. This CDR3 is 15 amino acids long. Looked up from germline, CDR1 is LGHNA and CDR2 is YSLEER. The CDR3 region has the DNA TGCGCCAGCAGCCAAAGGACAGTGTTGAACACTGAAGCTTTCTTT. It translates to CASSQRTVLNTEAFF.

The chain is built from TRBV6-6 and TRBJ2-3, with 10 bases aligning to TRBD2. Germline-derived CDR1 and CDR2 are MNHNY and SVGAGI (reference sequence). V dropped 2 bases and J dropped 6; count of bases not matched to a gene: 2. CDR3 length equals 14 residues. CDR3: CASSYQTSGDTQYF. The CDR3 coding sequence is TGTGCCAGCAGTTACCAGACTAGCGGGGATACGCAGTATTTT.

This clone was detected once. The rearrangement links TRBV28 to TRBJ2-5, with 10 positions matching TRBD2. The V gene's germline CDR1 is MDHEN and CDR2 SYDVKM. J gave up 4 bases and V 6 bases, and 11 bases lay outside the gene matches. The CDR3 has 16 residues. The CDR3: CASSHAAGGLLETQYF. The CDR3 coding sequence is TGTGCCAGCAGCCACGCAGCGGGGGGGCTGTTAGAGACCCAGTACTTC.